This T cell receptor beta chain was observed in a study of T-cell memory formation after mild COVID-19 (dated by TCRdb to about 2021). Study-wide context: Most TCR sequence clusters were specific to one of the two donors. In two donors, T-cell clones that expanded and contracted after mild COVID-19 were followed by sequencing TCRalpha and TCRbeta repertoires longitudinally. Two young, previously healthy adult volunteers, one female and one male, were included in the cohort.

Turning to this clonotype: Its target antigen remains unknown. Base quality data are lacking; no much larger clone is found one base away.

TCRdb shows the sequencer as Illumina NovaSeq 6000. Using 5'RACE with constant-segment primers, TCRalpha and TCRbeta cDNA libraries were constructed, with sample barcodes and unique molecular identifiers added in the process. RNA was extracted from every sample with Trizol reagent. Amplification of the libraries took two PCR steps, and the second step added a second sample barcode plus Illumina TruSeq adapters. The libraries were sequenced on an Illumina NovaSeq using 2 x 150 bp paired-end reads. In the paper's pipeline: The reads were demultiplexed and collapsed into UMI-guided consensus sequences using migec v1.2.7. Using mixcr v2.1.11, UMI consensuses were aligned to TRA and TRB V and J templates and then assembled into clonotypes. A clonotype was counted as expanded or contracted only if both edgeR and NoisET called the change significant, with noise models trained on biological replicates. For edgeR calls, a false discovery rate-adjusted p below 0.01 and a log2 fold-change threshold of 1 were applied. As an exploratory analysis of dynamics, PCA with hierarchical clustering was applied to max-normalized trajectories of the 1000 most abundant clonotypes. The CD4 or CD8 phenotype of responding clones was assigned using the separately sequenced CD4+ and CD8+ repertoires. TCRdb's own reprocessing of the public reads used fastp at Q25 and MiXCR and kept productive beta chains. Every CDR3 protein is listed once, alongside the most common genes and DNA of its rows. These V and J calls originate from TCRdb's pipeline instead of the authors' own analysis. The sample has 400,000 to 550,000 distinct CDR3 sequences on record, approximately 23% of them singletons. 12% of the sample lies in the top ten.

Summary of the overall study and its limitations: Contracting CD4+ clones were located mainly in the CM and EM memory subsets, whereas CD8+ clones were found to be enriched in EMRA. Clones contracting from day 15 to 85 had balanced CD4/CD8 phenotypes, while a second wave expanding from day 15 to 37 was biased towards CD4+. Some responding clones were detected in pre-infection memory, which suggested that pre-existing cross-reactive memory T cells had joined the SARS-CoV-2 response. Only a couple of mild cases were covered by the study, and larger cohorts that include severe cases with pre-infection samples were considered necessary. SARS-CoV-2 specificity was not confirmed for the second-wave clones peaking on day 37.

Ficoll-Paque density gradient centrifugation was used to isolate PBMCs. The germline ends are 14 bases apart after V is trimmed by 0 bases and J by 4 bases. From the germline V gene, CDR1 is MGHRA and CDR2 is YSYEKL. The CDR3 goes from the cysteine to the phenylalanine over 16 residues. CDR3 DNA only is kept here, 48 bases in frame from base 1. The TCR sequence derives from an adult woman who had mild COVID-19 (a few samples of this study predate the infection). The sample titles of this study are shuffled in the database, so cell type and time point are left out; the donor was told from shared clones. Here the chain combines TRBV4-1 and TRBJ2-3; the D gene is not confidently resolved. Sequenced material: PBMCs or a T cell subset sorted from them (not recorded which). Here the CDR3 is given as CASSQERTYPPDTQYF. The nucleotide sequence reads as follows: TGCGCCAGCAGCCAAGAGAGGACCTATCCTCCAGATACGCAGTATTTT.